A selection of T cell receptor beta chains follows, all from one sample in a study of OX40 agonist ivuxolimab in advanced cancers. Profiling relied on immunoSEQ multiplex PCR, and the TCRdb table lists in-frame clones only, not all of them. The sample consists of 55,000 to 70,000 clones, nearly 85% of them appearing once. This sample comprised CD4+ or CD8+ T cells sorted from blood, obtained in a trial of the OX40 agonist ivuxolimab. These receptors all come from an adult with an advanced solid tumor such as melanoma, head and neck, liver or kidney cancer. CDR3s include the opening cysteine and the closing phenylalanine or tryptophan. The D gene is left open where the match is weak. The size entry is marked missing in some rows and otherwise reads once, few, many or a size class.

TRBV5-1,TRBJ2-3,-,-,TGCGCCAGCCTGGCGGGTAGCGGTAGCACAGATACGCAGTATTTT,CASLAGSGSTDTQYF
TRBV5-4,TRBJ2-4,once,TRBD1,TGTGCCAGCAGCTTTGATGGACAGGGTGAGGACATTCAGTACTTC,CASSFDGQGEDIQYF
TRBV5-4,TRBJ2-2,-,TRBD1,TGTGCCAGCAGCTCTGGACAGGGGACCGGGGAGCTGTTTTTT,CASSSGQGTGELFF
TRBV6-6,TRBJ1-4,-,-,TGTGCCAGCAGTTACCGAGTGACAGCAACTAATGAAAAACTGTTTTTT,CASSYRVTATNEKLFF
TRBV6-4,TRBJ2-5,-,TRBD2,TGTGCCAGGGAGCGGGAGTGGGAGACCCAGTACTTC,CAREREWETQYF
TRBV7-4,TRBJ2-2,-,TRBD1,TGTGCCAGCAGCTTAAGACAGGGCCAAAACACCGGGGAGCTGTTTTTT,CASSLRQGQNTGELFF
TRBV15,TRBJ2-6,-,-,TGTGCCACCAGCAGAGCCTTATCAGGGGCCAACGTCCTGACTTTC,CATSRALSGANVLTF
TRBV6-5,TRBJ2-1,once,TRBD1,TGTGCCAGCAGTCCAGGGGGCGCCTCCTACAATGAGCAGTTCTTC,CASSPGGASYNEQFF
TRBV7-8,TRBJ2-5,few,-,TGTGCCAGCAGCTTAGGCGGCCGAAGGGAGGAGACCCAGTACTTC,CASSLGGRREETQYF
TRBV4-2,TRBJ2-2,-,-,TGTGCCAGCAGCCCGACCCGGGTGGCGGGGATGACCGGGGAGCTGTTTTTT,CASSPTRVAGMTGELFF
TRBV27,TRBJ2-3,once,-,TGTGCCAGCAGTCCCAGGGAGTCAGATACGCAGTATTTT,CASSPRESDTQYF
TRBV7-3,TRBJ2-6,-,TRBD2,TGTGCCAGCAGCCGGGAGGGGACCGGGGCCAACGTCCTGACTTTC,CASSREGTGANVLTF
TRBV7-3,TRBJ2-7,-,TRBD1,TGTGCCAGCAGCTTAGACAGGGACGAGCAGTACTTC,CASSLDRDEQYF
TRBV10-3,TRBJ2-7,-,-,TGTGCCATCAGTGTCCGAGGCGAGCAGTACTTC,CAISVRGEQYF
TRBV10-3,TRBJ2-1,-,TRBD1,TGTGCCTCCTCAGGGGGCTACAATGAGCAGTTCTTC,CASSGGYNEQFF
TRBV7-2,TRBJ2-7,-,TRBD2,TGTGCCAGCAGCCAACTACCTAGCGGGGGGGCTGAGGAGCAGTACTTC,CASSQLPSGGAEEQYF
TRBV28,TRBJ2-1,-,-,TGTGCCAGCAGTTTTAGAGGTGAGCAGTTCTTC,CASSFRGEQFF
TRBV27,TRBJ2-7,-,TRBD1,TGTGCCAGCAGTTTTCGACAGGGTATACTTGGGTCCTACGAGCAGTACTTC,CASSFRQGILGSYEQYF
TRBV9,TRBJ2-3,-,TRBD1,TGTGCCAGCAGCGTAGGGGGGACAGGTCCCACAGATACGCAGTATTTT,CASSVGGTGPTDTQYF
TRBV7-3,TRBJ2-3,once,-,TGTGCCAGCAGCTTAAGAGGGGGGATTAGCACAGATACGCAGTATTTT,CASSLRGGISTDTQYF
TRBV5-5,TRBJ2-5,-,-,TGTGCCAGCAGCTTCTTGCACCTCCAAGAGACCCAGTACTTC,CASSFLHLQETQYF
TRBV19,TRBJ2-3,-,TRBD2,TGTGCCAGTAGTATAGTGAAGCGGGAATGGACAGATACGCAGTATTTT,CASSIVKREWTDTQYF
TRBV7-9,TRBJ2-3,-,TRBD2,TGTGCCAGCAGCCAACTAGCGGGGGGGCTGGATACGCAGTATTTT,CASSQLAGGLDTQYF
TRBV7-3,TRBJ2-1,-,-,TGTGCCAGCAGCTTATCATACGCGCCGGAGGATGAGCAGTTCTTC,CASSLSYAPEDEQFF
TRBV7-2,TRBJ2-5,-,TRBD2,TGTGCCAGCAGCCCCTTCGGGGGGTACCAAGAGACCCAGTACTTC,CASSPFGGYQETQYF
TRBV18,TRBJ2-5,-,-,TGTGCCAGCTCACCATTTGAAGGGCAAGAGACCCAGTACTTC,CASSPFEGQETQYF
TRBV2,TRBJ1-2,-,-,TGTGCCAGCAGTGAAGCCGTGGGGGCAAACTATGGCTACACCTTC,CASSEAVGANYGYTF
TRBV28,TRBJ1-5,-,TRBD1,TGTGCCAGCAGTTTATCCGACAGGGGAGGCAATCAGCCCCAGCATTTT,CASSLSDRGGNQPQHF
TRBV11-2,TRBJ2-7,-,-,TGTGCCAGCAGCTCAAATCTACAGGGTTACGAGCAGTACTTC,CASSSNLQGYEQYF
TRBV2,TRBJ2-2,-,-,TGTGCCAGCAGCCTTTACGGGAGGAACACCGGGGAGCTGTTTTTT,CASSLYGRNTGELFF
TRBV5-1,TRBJ2-2,-,TRBD2,TGCGCCAGCAGCTTGAACGCGGGGGGGCCCACCGGGGAGCTGTTTTTT,CASSLNAGGPTGELFF
TRBV7-9,TRBJ2-5,-,-,TGTGCCAGCAGCTTAAGAGGGCGTGAGACCCAGTACTTC,CASSLRGRETQYF
TRBV7-2,TRBJ2-1,-,-,TGTGCCAGCAGCTCCACCGGGACACCTTCCTACAATGAGCAGTTCTTC,CASSSTGTPSYNEQFF
TRBV6-5,TRBJ1-1,once,-,TGTGCCAGCAGGAAGGGACCTGCGAACACTGAAGCTTTCTTT,CASRKGPANTEAFF
TRBV27,TRBJ2-3,-,TRBD2,TGTGCCAGCAGTTTGTGGGCTAGCGGGGGGCGGAGCACAGATACGCAGTATTTT,CASSLWASGGRSTDTQYF
TRBV30,TRBJ1-4,-,-,TGTGCCTGGAGTGTCAGCCCTGAAAAACTGTTTTTT,CAWSVSPEKLFF
TRBV11-1,TRBJ2-7,-,TRBD2,TGTGCCAGCAGCCATTGGACTAGCGGGAGGGCCCAAGAGCAGTACTTC,CASSHWTSGRAQEQYF
TRBV10-3,TRBJ1-2,-,TRBD1,TGTGCCATCAGTGGGGGGCAGGGGGACTATGGCTACACCTTC,CAISGGQGDYGYTF